Below, 16 T cell receptor beta chains from the same sample are listed, as sequenced in a study of shared clonotypes between healthy human individuals. Naive-designated CD8 cells lacked CD45RO, were positively enriched for CCR7, and omitted terminally differentiated effector memory CD45RA+ cells. Measured with immunoSEQ multiplex PCR; TCRdb has only the in-frame clones, and not every one. The data show about 600,000 clones, with 98% seen just once and approximately 0.33% held by the top ten. The sequenced material came from naive CD8+ T cells sorted from blood. The receptors originated from a man aged 30-40 years in good health.

The rearrangement uses TRBV14 and TRBJ1-5; the D is unclear. Germline lookup yields CDR1 SGHDN and CDR2 FVKESK. Trimming took off 0 bases at V and 7 bases at J, with 4 bases between the two ends. The CDR3 sequence is 12 residues long. Here the CDR3 reads CASSQEGQPQHF. The CDR3 coding sequence is TGTGCCAGCAGCCAAGAGGGCCAGCCCCAGCATTTT.

V usage is TRBV29-1 and J usage is TRBJ2-1; TRBD1 matches at 7 bases. The V segment lost 3 bases and the J segment 6 bases; nucleotides outside the gene matches: 8. This CDR3 region has 14 residues. CDR1 SQVTM and CDR2 ANQGSEA come from the germline V gene. The CDR3 is CSVDGTDSFNEQFF. For the CDR3, the DNA is TGCAGCGTTGATGGGACAGACTCTTTCAATGAGCAGTTCTTC.

The gene calls are TRBV27 and TRBJ1-1; the D is unclear. This CDR3 region has 13 residues. V lost 3 bases and J 4 bases, leaving 9 bases between the germline ends. CDR1 is MNHEY and CDR2 is SMNVEV in the germline V gene (reference sequence). The CDR3 DNA reads as TGTGCCAGCAGTTTCATGGGGATCACTGAAGCTTTCTTT. Translated, it gives CASSFMGITEAFF.

In DNA form, the CDR3 reads TGTGCCAGCAGCCGACCCCCCTTAAGTGGGACAGATACGCAGTATTTT. Its translation is CASSRPPLSGTDTQYF. The J gene is TRBJ2-3, the V gene TRBV7-8; D is undetermined. Germline V gene sequence: CDR1 SGHVS, CDR2 FQNEAQ. CDR3 length: 16 residues. Trimming removed 5 bases at V and 3 bases at J, with 18 bases between.

V is TRBV7-9 and J is TRBJ2-7, with D maybe TRBD1 (6 bases). Germline CDR1 is SEHNR and CDR2 is FQNEAQ (reference sequence). The V gene lost 4 bases and the J gene lost 2 bases, with 12 bases spanning the gap. The CDR3 has 14 residues. CDR3 residues: CASSSGDIPYEQYF. Written as DNA, the CDR3 is TGTGCCAGCAGCTCCGGGGACATCCCCTACGAGCAGTACTTC.

About this clone itself: The junction departs from the called germline gene at one end, perhaps through a read error. The V gene is TRBV6-6, the J gene TRBJ2-2; D remains unclear. The length of the CDR3 is 13 residues. Germline CDR1 is MNHNY and CDR2 is SVGAGI (reference sequence). The CDR3 here is CASSYSHTVELFF. The CDR3 nucleotides are TGTGCCAGCAGTTACTCCCACACCGTGGAGCTGTTTTTT.

The rearrangement joins TRBV9 to TRBJ2-1; 13 positions agree with TRBD2. V lost 5 bases to trimming and J lost 5 bases; unmatched junction nucleotides: 10. The germline V gene has CDR1 SGDLS and CDR2 YYNGEE. The CDR3 spans 17 residues. Here the CDR3 reads CASSPTSGRRSDNEQFF. The CDR3 DNA is TGTGCCAGCAGTCCGACTAGCGGGAGGCGAAGCGACAATGAGCAGTTCTTC.

The chain has TRBV7-9 and TRBJ2-1, with D possibly matching TRBD1 (6 bases). CDR1 is SEHNR, CDR2 FQNEAQ, per germline (reference sequence). Trimming removed 2 bases at V and 7 bases at J, with 24 bases between. The CDR3 runs to 18 residues. CDR3 bases: TGTGCCAGCAGCTTACCTAAGGGCTCGGGACACCAAAGGAATGAGCAGTTCTTC. Protein: CASSLPKGSGHQRNEQFF.

This chain uses TRBV27 with TRBJ1-1, with D perhaps TRBD1 (6 bases). The CDR3 sequence is 14 residues long. The V end lost 5 bases, the J end lost 4 bases, and 14 bases lay between the germline ends. Looked up from germline, CDR1 is MNHEY and CDR2 is SMNVEV (reference sequence). The CDR3 nucleotides are TGTGCCAGCAGTCCAAAGGGGGGACCCACTGAAGCTTTCTTT. Amino acids: CASSPKGGPTEAFF.

V usage is TRBV11-2 and J usage is TRBJ2-1; 13 bases match TRBD2. Losses at the gene ends were 5 bases for V and 4 bases for J; bases not matched to a gene: 2. This CDR3 is 15 amino acids long. The germline V gene encodes CDR1 SGHAT and CDR2 FQNNGV. Here the CDR3 DNA reads TGTGCCAGCAGCCAGACTAGCGGGAGGTACAATGAGCAGTTCTTC. This translates into CASSQTSGRYNEQFF.

This chain connects TRBV15 to TRBJ1-1; D unclear. The CDR3 sequence is 17 residues long. The germline gives CDR1 LNHNV, CDR2 YYDKDF (reference sequence). Trimming cost V 0 bases and J 1 base, with 15 bases left between them. The CDR3 DNA reads as TGTGCCACCAGCAGAGATCATTTCGTAGATTGGAACACTGAAGCTTTCTTT. It yields the protein CATSRDHFVDWNTEAFF.

V gene TRBV7-9 combines with J gene TRBJ1-2; a weak D match, TRBD1 (5 bases). This CDR3 contains 15 residues. Germline V gives CDR1 SEHNR, CDR2 FQNEAQ (reference sequence). Trimming cost V 5 bases and J 8 bases, with 21 bases left between them. The DNA for the CDR3 is TGTGCCAGCAGCATGGGACCCCTGCCACCTCACGGCTACACCTTC. Translating gives CASSMGPLPPHGYTF.

V and J are TRBV7-4 and TRBJ2-2; a possible D gene is TRBD2 (6 bases). The germline gives CDR1 SGHVT, CDR2 SQSDAQ. Trimming left V 5 bases short and J 2 bases short, with 21 bases between. The CDR3 totals 18 residues. The DNA for the CDR3 is TGTGCCAGCAGCCAACCCATTCTAGCGTGGGTCAACACCGGGGAGCTGTTTTTT. Protein sequence: CASSQPILAWVNTGELFF.

The chain recombines TRBV6-6 with TRBJ2-1, with TRBD2 matching 8 bases. The CDR3 length is 15 residues. Germline V CDR1 and CDR2: MNHNY, SVGAGI (reference sequence). The trim removed 0 bases at V and 7 bases at J, leaving 5 bases unmatched. CDR3 nucleotide sequence: TGTGCCAGCAGTTACTCAGCGGGAGAGAGAAATGAGCAGTTCTTC. Amino acids: CASSYSAGERNEQFF.

V is TRBV9 and J is TRBJ2-2; D is unclear. This CDR3 comprises 13 residues. Germline V lookup: CDR1 SGDLS, CDR2 YYNGEE. Trimming took off 3 bases at V and 2 bases at J, with 5 bases between the two ends. The CDR3 nucleotides read TGTGCCAGCAGCGAGGACAACACCGGGGAGCTGTTTTTT. It specifies CASSEDNTGELFF. Complete variable domain (other parts from reference TRBV9 and TRBJ2-2): DSGVTQTPKHLITATGQRVTLRCSPRSGDLSVYWYQQSLDQGLQFLIQYYNGEERAKGNILERFSAQQFPDLHSELNLSSLELGDSALYFCASSEDNTGELFFGEGSRLTVL.

The J gene is TRBJ1-2, the V gene TRBV11-2; D is ambiguous. Germline-derived CDR1 and CDR2 are SGHAT and FQNNGV. Trimming took 10 bases from V and 6 from J, leaving 18 bases between them. This CDR3 comprises 13 residues. CDR3 loop: CATHSHFANGYTF. The CDR3, as DNA: TGTGCCACCCATTCCCACTTTGCGAATGGCTACACCTTC. Together with reference TRBV11-2 and TRBJ1-2, the CDR3 gives the full variable domain: EAGVAQSPRYKIIEKRQSVAFWCNPISGHATLYWYQQILGQGPKLLIQFQNNGVVDDSQLPKDRFSAERLKGVDSTLKIQPAKLEDSAVYLCATHSHFANGYTFGSGTRLTVV.